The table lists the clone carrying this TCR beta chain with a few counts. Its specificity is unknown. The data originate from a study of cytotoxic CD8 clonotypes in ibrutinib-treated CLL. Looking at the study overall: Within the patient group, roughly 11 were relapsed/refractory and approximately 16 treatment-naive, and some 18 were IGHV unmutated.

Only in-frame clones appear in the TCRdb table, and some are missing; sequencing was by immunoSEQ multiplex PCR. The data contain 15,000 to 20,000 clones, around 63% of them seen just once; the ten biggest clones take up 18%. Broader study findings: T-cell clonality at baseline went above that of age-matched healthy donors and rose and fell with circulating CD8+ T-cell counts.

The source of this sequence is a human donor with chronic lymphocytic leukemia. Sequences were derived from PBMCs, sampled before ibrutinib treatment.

The CDR3 region has the DNA TGTGCCAGCAGCCTCCGGACAGTGGGCACTGAAGCTTTCTTT. It encodes CASSLRTVGTEAFF. V and J are TRBV5-4 and TRBJ1-1; tentative D call: TRBD1 (6 bases). Deletions cut 4 bases from V and 4 bases from J, with 14 bases between. The CDR3 extends over 14 amino acids. Germline-derived CDR1 and CDR2 are SGHNT and YYREEE (reference sequence).